This T cell receptor (beta chain) derives from a study of T cells after yellow fever vaccination. Study-wide results and limits: Primary-vaccination clones mostly resurfaced post-booster (96% CD4, more than 80% CD8).

In this sample, this clonotype turned up many times. The antigen remains undetermined. TCRdb recomputed calls from the 5' RACE reads with MiXCR, one row per CDR3 protein. The profile shows about 320,000 distinct CDR3 sequences, around 6.8% of them singletons. The germline V gene encodes CDR1 SEHNR and CDR2 FQNEAQ (reference sequence). The CDR3 sequence is 14 residues long. Trimming pared 5 bases from V and 1 base from J, leaving 11 bases between. This sequence originates from a man younger than 30 who received the YFV17D yellow fever vaccine. This specimen was PBMCs, taken approximately 40 days after the first yellow fever vaccination. This rearrangement joins TRBV7-9 to TRBJ1-1, with D possibly TRBD1 on 5 matching bases. CDR3 residues: CASSPGRANTEAFF. Written as DNA, the CDR3 is TGTGCCAGCAGCCCGGGACGGGCGAACACTGAAGCTTTCTTT.